Listed here are 27 T cell receptor beta chains from one sample, sequenced in a study of blood T cell repertoires in COVID-19. The table came from immunoSEQ multiplex PCR; TCRdb's copy has only in-frame clones and leaves some out. The sample consists of about 250,000 clones, roughly 81% of them appearing once. The source material was peripheral blood. The receptors were sampled from a man in his fifties with acute or convalescent COVID-19.

This chain connects TRBV6-1 to TRBJ1-2, with 10 bases identical to TRBD1. Per the germline V gene, CDR1 is MNHNS and CDR2 is SASEGT. CDR3 length: 11 residues. J was trimmed by 8 bases and V by 10 bases; bases with no gene match: 4. The CDR3 loop is CATGTGAGYTF. The CDR3, as DNA: TGTGCCACGGGGACAGGGGCAGGCTACACCTTC.

This clone was counted a few times. The same CDR3 arises from other DNA sequences in this sample as well. The chain employs TRBV7-8 and TRBJ1-3; no clear D. The germline V and J ends were trimmed by 3 bases and 4 bases, with 7 bases remaining between them. The CDR3 is made up of 13 amino acids. Per the germline V gene, CDR1 is SGHVS and CDR2 is FQNEAQ. As DNA, the CDR3 is TGTGCCAGCAGCTTCCTACAGGGAAACACCATATATTTT. Translation gives CASSFLQGNTIYF.

This clone was detected a few times. One junction end disagrees with the germline gene, perhaps due to a read error. The chain carries TRBV7-9 and TRBJ2-1; 13 nucleotides match TRBD2. Germline assignment: CDR1 SEHNR and CDR2 FQNEAQ (reference sequence). The CDR3 length is 13 residues. The CDR3 loop reads CASSQGLAGVVIF. The DNA of the CDR3 is TGTGCCAGCAGCCAAGGACTAGCGGGAGTCGTTATCTTC.

The chain uses TRBV6-6 and TRBJ1-3, with D possibly TRBD1 on 6 matching bases. CDR1 is MNHNY, CDR2 SVGAGI, per germline (reference sequence). V lost 5 bases, J lost 2 bases, and 13 bases lay in between. The CDR3 is made up of 15 amino acids. The CDR3 DNA reads TGTGCCAGCAGTCCTACCGGGACAACTGGAAACACCATATATTTT. This gives the protein CASSPTGTTGNTIYF.

CDR3 DNA sequence: TGTGCCAGCACCCCGTGGGACAGGGCCAACACTGAAGCTTTCTTT. This translates into CASTPWDRANTEAFF. The genes are TRBV19 and TRBJ1-1, with TRBD1 matching 9 bases. Germline V CDR1 and CDR2: LNHDA, SQIVND (reference sequence). Unmatched junction bases numbered 10, after V lost 9 bases and J lost 2 bases. The CDR3 totals 15 residues.

The chain recombines TRBV6-6 with TRBJ2-7; maybe TRBD1 (6 bases). The germline V gene has CDR1 MNHNY and CDR2 SVGAGI (reference sequence). This CDR3 has 15 amino acids. The V end lost 0 bases, the J end lost 0 bases, and 9 bases lay between the germline ends. This CDR3 reads CASSYSWDTSYEQYF. The CDR3, as DNA: TGTGCCAGCAGTTACTCCTGGGACACCTCCTACGAGCAGTACTTC.

This chain uses TRBV2 with TRBJ1-5, with 7 bases aligning to TRBD1. The CDR3 extends over 14 amino acids. CDR1 and CDR2 (germline): SNHLY, FYNNEI. V was pared by 3 bases and J by 6 bases, with 5 bases of the junction left unmatched. CDR3 sequence: CASSESQGRQPQHF. The CDR3 nucleotides read TGTGCCAGCAGTGAGTCACAGGGGCGTCAGCCCCAGCATTTT.

The chain links TRBV25-1 to TRBJ1-5; possible D gene TRBD1, 5 bases. This CDR3 spans 15 amino acids. Per the germline V gene, CDR1 is MGHDK and CDR2 is SYGVNS. The germline V and J ends were trimmed by 3 bases and 7 bases, with 16 bases remaining between them. CDR3 bases: TGTGCCAGCAGTGACGCCCAGGGAAACGGCCAGCCCCAGCATTTT. Its protein is CASSDAQGNGQPQHF.

The rearrangement links TRBV28 to TRBJ2-1; no reliable D call. CDR3 length: 13 amino acids. The V end was cut by 5 bases, the J end by 2 bases, with 7 bases between. Germline V CDR1 and CDR2: MDHEN, SYDVKM. CDR3 nucleotide sequence: TGTGCCAGCAGTGCTGGGCCCTACAATGAGCAGTTCTTC. It translates to CASSAGPYNEQFF.

A few counts support this clone. This chain joins TRBV28 and TRBJ1-2; a weak D match, TRBD1 (5 bases). Germline V gives CDR1 MDHEN, CDR2 SYDVKM. This CDR3 region has 13 residues. V lost 6 bases and J lost 4, with 12 bases in between. The CDR3 DNA reads TGTGCCAGCAGAGTTGACGGGGGCTATGGCTACACCTTC. Translating it yields CASRVDGGYGYTF.

J is TRBJ1-2 and V is TRBV6-1, with TRBD1 identical over 7 bases. J was trimmed by 9 bases and V by 6 bases; bases with no gene match: 7. Germline V gives CDR1 MNHNS, CDR2 SASEGT. The CDR3 is 12 residues long. The CDR3, as DNA: TGTGCCAGCAGACAGGGGACAGCTAGCTACACCTTC. Amino acid sequence: CASRQGTASYTF.

V is TRBV10-2 and J is TRBJ1-2, with D uncertain. The CDR3 contains 13 residues. V was trimmed by 1 base and J by 1 base, leaving 4 bases between them. Germline V gives CDR1 WSHSY, CDR2 SAAADI. The CDR3: CASSEFSNYGYTF. The CDR3 bases are TGCGCCAGCAGTGAGTTTAGTAACTATGGCTACACCTTC.

The chain has TRBV18 and TRBJ2-1; D uncertain. CDR3 size: 16 residues. Looked up from germline, CDR1 is KGHSH and CDR2 is LQKENI. V was shortened by 3 bases and J by 6 bases, with 18 bases between the two germline ends. The chain's CDR3 is CASSPIASGLSNEQFF. The CDR3 DNA sequence: TGTGCCAGCTCACCCATTGCCTCTGGCCTCAGCAATGAGCAGTTCTTC.

The rearrangement joins TRBV25-1 to TRBJ1-5; 10 bases line up with TRBD1. Germline V CDR1 and CDR2: MGHDK, SYGVNS. V was pared by 6 bases and J by 5 bases, with 16 bases of the junction left unmatched. The length of the CDR3 is 18 residues. The CDR3 coding sequence is TGTGCCAGCAGGGGGAGGGGGGACAGGGGCCCGGGTTATCAGCCCCAGCATTTT. Translated: CASRGRGDRGPGYQPQHF.

This chain links TRBV6-5 with TRBJ2-2; 9 bases align to TRBD1. CDR3 length equals 15 residues. Germline V lookup: CDR1 MNHEY, CDR2 SVGAGI. The V and J ends lost 4 bases and 5 bases, in that order; junction bases with no gene match: 5. The CDR3 here is CASSSGQGRTGELFF. The CDR3 nucleotides read TGTGCCAGCAGTTCGGGACAGGGACGGACCGGGGAGCTGTTTTTT.

The chain joins TRBV7-2 to TRBJ1-6; perhaps TRBD1 as D (5 bases). CDR3 length: 17 residues. Germline assignment: CDR1 SGHTA and CDR2 FQGNSA. Trimming took off 1 base at V and 0 bases at J, with 10 bases between the two ends. CDR3 sequence (DNA): TGTGCCAGCAGCTTAGTTGGACATAGCTCCTATAATTCACCCCTCCACTTT. Its protein is CASSLVGHSSYNSPLHF.

This chain links TRBV21-1 with TRBJ1-4; TRBD1, the D gene given by the table, was not confirmed from the DNA. TRBV21-1 is assigned pseudogene status. The length of the CDR3 is 16 residues. Here the CDR3 DNA reads TGTGCCAGCAGCAAAAGGGGAAAAGACGGTTATGAAAAACTGTTTTTT. Translated, it gives CASSKRGKDGYEKLFF.

The chain recombines TRBV3-1 (or the pseudogene TRBV3-2) with TRBJ1-3; tentative D call: TRBD1 (5 bases). This CDR3 contains 15 residues. Trimming removed 0 bases at V and 4 bases at J, with 10 bases between. Germline V gene data show CDR1 as LGHDT and CDR2 as YNNKEL (reference sequence). The CDR3 loop is CASSQEQGIGNTIYF. For the CDR3, the DNA is TGTGCCAGCAGCCAAGAGCAGGGAATCGGAAACACCATATATTTT.

The gene calls are TRBV21-1 and TRBJ1-3; the table's D call of TRBD1 was not tested on the DNA. TRBV21-1 is described as a pseudogene. CDR3 size: 15 residues. CDR3 protein: CASSPQGYSGNTIYF. CDR3 sequence (DNA): TGTGCCAGCAGCCCCCAGGGGTACTCTGGAAACACCATATATTTT.

The rearrangement joins TRBV5-1 to TRBJ2-7, with a tentative D call TRBD2 (5 bases). V was pared by 4 bases and J by 3 bases, with 23 bases between. The length of the CDR3 is 17 residues. Per germline, CDR1 SGHRS and CDR2 YFSETQ. The CDR3: CASSPKSLSGGYYEQYF. The CDR3 DNA reads TGCGCCAGCAGCCCCAAAAGTTTGAGCGGCGGGTACTACGAGCAGTACTTC.

Here the CDR3 DNA reads TGTGCCAGTAGTATAGGCGGGGGCCCCAACTACGAGCAGTACTTC. Protein product: CASSIGGGPNYEQYF. The genes are TRBV19 and TRBJ2-7, with TRBD2 as a possible D gene (7 bases). This CDR3 contains 15 residues. Trimming stripped 1 base from V and 3 bases from J, with 13 bases between. The V gene's germline CDR1 is LNHDA and CDR2 SQIVND (reference sequence).

The V call is TRBV28, the J call TRBJ1-5; D gene uncertain. This CDR3 has 12 amino acids. CDR1 and CDR2 from the germline V gene are MDHEN and SYDVKM. V was cut by 8 bases and J by 8 bases, with 13 bases left in between. The CDR3 protein is CASRILAEPQHF. The CDR3 DNA reads TGTGCCAGCCGAATCCTAGCGGAGCCCCAGCATTTT.

The CDR3 loop is CASSVGGQSYNEQFF. For the CDR3, the DNA is TGTGCCAGCAGCGTAGGGGGACAGTCCTACAATGAGCAGTTCTTC. The V and J genes are TRBV9 and TRBJ2-1; 7 nucleotides match TRBD1. V shed 0 bases and J 1 base; nucleotides not matched to a gene: 1. Germline values: CDR1 SGDLS, CDR2 YYNGEE. This CDR3 has 15 residues.

This clone was seen a handful of times. The chain joins TRBV29-1 to TRBJ1-3; 7 nucleotides match TRBD1. With 2 bases clipped from V and 5 bases from J, the junction kept 12 bases outside the gene matches. This CDR3 comprises 16 residues. Per the germline V gene, CDR1 is SQVTM and CDR2 is ANQGSEA. CDR3 sequence reads: CSVELPGQPFRNTIYF. As DNA, the CDR3 is TGCAGCGTTGAACTACCGGGACAGCCCTTTCGAAACACCATATATTTT.

V and J are TRBV12-3 or TRBV12-4 and TRBJ2-7, with D maybe TRBD2 (7 bases). Trimming removed 6 bases at V and 6 bases at J, with 12 bases between. CDR3 size: 12 residues. The CDR3 sequence: CASRRGGAEQYF. CDR3 sequence (DNA): TGTGCCAGCAGGCGAGGGGGGGCCGAGCAGTACTTC.

The sample holds a few counts of this clone. The chain has TRBV10-3 and TRBJ2-5; D is ambiguous. Between the trimmed V and J ends, which lost 8 bases and 2 bases, there was a span of 12 bases. The CDR3 loop spans 13 amino acids. CDR1 is ENHRY and CDR2 is SYGVKD in the germline V gene. The CDR3 protein is CAIATPRQETQYF. CDR3 bases: TGTGCCATCGCGACTCCCCGGCAAGAGACCCAGTACTTC.

The V call is TRBV28, the J call TRBJ1-2, with 7 bases identical to TRBD1. This CDR3 is built from 14 residues. V was pared by 5 bases and J by 8 bases, with 11 bases of the junction left unmatched. From germline, CDR1 is MDHEN and CDR2 SYDVKM. The CDR3 loop reads CASSPVDRVKGYTF. The CDR3 coding sequence is TGTGCCAGCAGTCCGGTCGACAGGGTGAAAGGCTACACCTTC.